The next 14 T cell receptor beta chains were all read from a single sample in a study of graft-versus-host responses after intestinal transplantation. The antigens these receptors bind are not known. Produced via immunoSEQ multiplex PCR; TCRdb's table is partial and in-frame only. The table includes about 99,000 clones, roughly 93% detected once. This material consisted of unstimulated CD8+ T cells sorted from spleen or lymph node cells, taken before intestinal transplant. These receptors were obtained from a human donor who received an intestinal transplant.

V and J are TRBV4-2 and TRBJ2-7, with 8 bases matching TRBD2. Germline values: CDR1 LGHNA, CDR2 YNFKEQ. This CDR3 spans 19 amino acids. Germline trimming cut 0 bases from V and 7 bases from J; bases unmatched to any gene: 20. The DNA for the CDR3 is TGTGCCAGCAGCCAAGATGGCTCGGGCGTGGGCGGGGGGTCTTGGGAGCAGTACTTC. Translating it yields CASSQDGSGVGGGSWEQYF.

The table lists this clone with a count of one. V and J are TRBV5-1 and TRBJ2-7; 7 nucleotides align to TRBD1. Trimming cost V 3 bases and J 4 bases; bases outside gene matches: 13. The CDR3 covers 16 residues. The germline gives CDR1 SGHRS, CDR2 YFSETQ. The CDR3: CASSYNPGQSDYEQYF. DNA of the CDR3: TGCGCCAGCAGCTATAACCCGGGACAGAGCGATTACGAGCAGTACTTC.

The genes are TRBV14 and TRBJ2-1, with D tentatively TRBD2 (5 bases). The CDR3 spans 13 residues. CDR1 and CDR2 (germline): SGHDN, FVKESK. V was clipped by 5 bases and J by 4 bases, with 9 bases between them. CDR3 nucleotide sequence: TGTGCCAGCAGCTCCCGGGAATACAATGAGCAGTTCTTC. This gives the protein CASSSREYNEQFF.

The chain couples TRBV4-1 to TRBJ1-1, with 10 bases identical to TRBD1. The V gene end was trimmed by 0 bases and the J gene end by 5 bases; junction bases not matched to a gene: 6. The V gene's germline CDR1 is MGHRA and CDR2 YSYEKL. The CDR3 has 16 residues. The CDR3 DNA reads TGCGCCAGCAGCCAAGATTCCCCGGGACAGGGGACTGAAGCTTTCTTT. It specifies CASSQDSPGQGTEAFF.

V gene TRBV7-9 combines with J gene TRBJ1-1; D gene unclear. CDR1 and CDR2 (germline): SEHNR, FQNEAQ (reference sequence). This CDR3 contains 13 residues. V dropped 4 bases and J dropped 8 bases, with 14 bases sitting between them. The DNA of the CDR3 is TGTGCCAGCAGCTCCCTTGGGAGGGAGGAAGCTTTCTTT. It specifies CASSSLGREEAFF.

V usage is TRBV7-3 and J usage is TRBJ1-3, with 8 bases lining up with TRBD1. CDR3 length equals 16 residues. Germline V gene lookup returns CDR1 SGHTA and CDR2 FQGTGA. Germline trimming cut 5 bases from V and 3 bases from J; bases unmatched to any gene: 9. CDR3 sequence: CASSTGTGVCGNTIYF. CDR3 bases: TGTGCCAGCAGCACCGGGACAGGCGTCTGTGGAAACACCATATATTTT.

This chain uses TRBV6-5 with TRBJ2-2; the D is unclear. Germline CDR1 reads MNHEY; CDR2 reads SVGAGI. The CDR3 spans 13 residues. Trimming removed 2 bases from V and 10 bases from J, with 11 bases in between. The CDR3 protein is CASSYGPRVELFF. DNA for the CDR3: TGTGCCAGCAGTTACGGCCCACGGGTGGAGCTGTTTTTT.

The chain combines TRBV7-9 with TRBJ1-6; D uncertain. The CDR3 covers 15 residues. Per germline, CDR1 SEHNR and CDR2 FQNEAQ (reference sequence). V was pared by 5 bases and J by 1 base, with 9 bases between. CDR3 amino acids: CASSAQKSYNSPLHF. CDR3 bases: TGTGCCAGCAGCGCACAGAAATCCTATAATTCACCCCTCCACTTT.

V is TRBV5-4 and J is TRBJ2-5; D is undetermined. The ends were cut back, 4 bases at V and 5 bases at J, with 15 bases in the middle. Per the germline V gene, CDR1 is SGHNT and CDR2 is YYREEE (reference sequence). The CDR3 is 14 amino acids. In DNA form, the CDR3 reads TGTGCCAGCAGCCCCCTCGGCGGTGGGGAGACCCAGTACTTC. The encoded protein is CASSPLGGGETQYF.

This rearrangement joins TRBV19 to TRBJ1-1; D remains ambiguous. Trimming removed 5 bases from V and 8 bases from J, with 18 bases in between. The CDR3 loop spans 14 amino acids. CDR1 and CDR2 from the germline V gene are LNHDA and SQIVND (reference sequence). CDR3 in DNA: TGTGCCAGTAGTTGGCCCGGCGCGGCGCCAGAAGCTTTCTTT. Amino acid sequence: CASSWPGAAPEAFF. Variable domain in full (rest from reference TRBV19 and TRBJ1-1): DGGITQSPKYLFRKEGQNVTLSCEQNLNHDAMYWYRQDPGQGLRLIYYSQIVNDFQKGDIAEGYSVSREKKESFPLTVTSAQKNPTAFYLCASSWPGAAPEAFFGQGTRLTVV.

J is TRBJ2-1 and V is TRBV5-4, with TRBD1 matching 7 bases. Germline V gives CDR1 SGHNT, CDR2 YYREEE (reference sequence). Trimming took 4 bases from V and 2 from J; bases not matched to a gene: 6. CDR3 length: 15 residues. The CDR3 nucleotides read TGTGCCAGCAGCCTCGGGGACAGAACCTACAATGAGCAGTTCTTC. This codes for CASSLGDRTYNEQFF.

The genes are TRBV5-1 and TRBJ2-5; 10 positions agree with TRBD2. The CDR3 loop spans 18 amino acids. With 0 bases clipped from V and 5 bases from J, the junction kept 13 bases outside the gene matches. Germline loops: CDR1 SGHRS, CDR2 YFSETQ. The chain's CDR3 is CASSLGASGGHPRETQYF. As DNA, the CDR3 is TGCGCCAGCAGCTTGGGGGCTAGCGGGGGACATCCTCGGGAGACCCAGTACTTC. The variable domain in full, with the rest retrieved from reference TRBV5-1 and TRBJ2-5, is KAGVTQTPRYLIKTRGQQVTLSCSPISGHRSVSWYQQTPGQGLQFLFEYFSETQRNKGNFPGRFSGRQFSNSRSEMNVSTLELGDSALYLCASSLGASGGHPRETQYFGPGTRLLVL.

The J gene is TRBJ1-2, the V gene TRBV7-6, with 8 positions matching TRBD1. Germline V CDR1 and CDR2: SGHVS, FNYEAQ. CDR3 length: 15 amino acids. V shed 5 bases and J 7 bases; nucleotides not matched to a gene: 12. Written as DNA, the CDR3 is TGTGCCAGCAGCCCCAACCCAGGGGGCTCGGGTGGCTACACCTTC. Translation: CASSPNPGGSGGYTF.

The chain carries TRBV5-1 and TRBJ2-6, with D perhaps given as TRBD1 or TRBD2 (5 bases each). CDR1 and CDR2 from the germline V gene are SGHRS and YFSETQ. CDR3 length: 17 amino acids. The V and J ends lost 0 bases and 0 bases respectively, with 10 bases between them. The CDR3 sequence: CASSLGDGLSGANVLTF. The CDR3 region has the DNA TGCGCCAGCAGCTTGGGGGACGGGCTCTCTGGGGCCAACGTCCTGACTTTC.